This T cell receptor (beta chain) was recovered during a study of Ad26.COV2.S vaccination and SARS-CoV-2 variants (dated by TCRdb to about 2021). Describing the broader study: Donors in the vaccine arm were drawn from COV1001, a phase I-IIa trial of Ad26.COV2.S in healthy adults that was multicentre, randomized, double-blind and placebo-controlled. The specificity and breadth of SARS-CoV-2-reactive T cell receptors after Ad26.COV2.S vaccination were assessed by TCRbeta repertoire sequencing. Throughout the experiments and outcome assessment, investigators stayed blinded to trial group allocation. Ad26.COV2.S was administered intramuscularly at 5 x 10^10 or 1 x 10^11 viral particles, either as a single shot or as two shots given 56 days apart. The TCR-sequenced set comprised approximately 32 samples: some 20 Ad26.COV2.S vaccine recipients, 5 placebo recipients and 8 SARS-CoV-2 convalescent individuals. Participants in the trial were split at random into five groups of five each, receiving low-dose or high-dose Ad26.COV2.S once or twice, or else placebo on both occasions. Study-wide conclusions, independent of this receptor: Higher spike-specific TCR breadth was observed in Ad26.COV2.S recipients than in placebo recipients (P = 0.0014). Vaccine and placebo recipients had comparable non-spike TCR breadth, which fits with the vaccine containing only spike. After vaccination, spike-specific CD8+ and CD4+ T cell responses were reported to show substantial breadth. The authors noted that the TCR breadth and depth analyses may have underestimated total T cell responses. Comparing responses between vaccine doses or regimens was not something the study was powered to do.

The trim is 6 bases for V and 9 bases for J, with a gap of 18 bases between the germline ends. The germline V gene specifies MNHEY as CDR1 and SVGAGI as CDR2. Inclusive of the bounding cysteine and phenylalanine, the CDR3 is 14 residues long. Solely the CDR3 DNA is kept, with 42 bases framed from the first base. In the paper's terms, the treatment or condition label means: roughly 19 received Ad26.COV2.S at low or high dose, single or two shots; roughly five received placebo; per-sample allocation not given. Repertoires of vaccine and placebo recipients were sequenced from samples taken on day 63 after the first injection. In Cohort 1b, around 23 adults aged 18-55 years were enrolled at a single site in Boston, USA, between 29 July and 7 August 2020. Ad26.COV2.S was a replication-incompetent adenovirus type 26 vector that expressed a prefusion-stabilized SARS-CoV-2 spike protein derived from the original Wuhan strain.

TCRbeta CDR3 regions were sequenced with the immunoSEQ Assay. After extraction, genomic DNA underwent amplification by bias-controlled multiplex PCR, followed by high-throughput sequencing. The paper's processing steps were these. To quantify the absolute abundance of each unique TCRbeta CDR3 region, sequences were collapsed and filtered. Usable DNA was measured by amplifying reference genes present in all nucleated cells, and TCRbeta template counts were normalized to that usable DNA to estimate T cell fraction. Repertoire TCRs were annotated as SARS-CoV-2-specific by exact matching of V gene, CDR3 amino acid sequence and J gene to a known reactive TCR set. MIRA supplied the reference SARS-CoV-2 TCR set, which was filtered for enrichment in COVID-19-positive ImmuneCODE repertoires so that public or cross-reactive TCRs were removed. Using the MIRA antigens, annotated TCRs were further analysed by specific ORF or by position within an ORF. Breadth was defined as annotated unique rearrangements over total unique productive rearrangements; depth was the summed frequency of those rearrangements. TCR breadth was compared between groups using two-sided Wilcoxon rank-sum tests. Sourced from immuneACCESS, this table was stored by TCRdb with only in-frame sequences that have V and J called. A share of the clones is absent; for the studies checked, an unresolved V gene accounts for under half, and the remainder has no known explanation. D and trimming were read from the DNA, whereas the V and J calls and clone size are those reported in that table. This sample comprises 440,000 or so clones, nearly 90% of them detected only once. The ten top clones hold under 2% of the sample.

Regarding this clone: It has no known antigen specificity. The record has no base qualities; no much larger clone is one base away.

The V and J segments used are TRBV6-5 and TRBJ1-3; the best D guess is TRBD1, with 5 bases matching. This receptor was identified in a person between 18 and 65 years old who received the Ad26.COV2.S COVID-19 vaccine or a placebo. Sequencing used peripheral blood, obtained in a trial of Ad26.COV2.S vaccine versus placebo. The nucleotide sequence is TGTGCCAGCAGGGAGGTGACAGTCCGCGCCACCATATATTTT. Its protein is CASREVTVRATIYF.